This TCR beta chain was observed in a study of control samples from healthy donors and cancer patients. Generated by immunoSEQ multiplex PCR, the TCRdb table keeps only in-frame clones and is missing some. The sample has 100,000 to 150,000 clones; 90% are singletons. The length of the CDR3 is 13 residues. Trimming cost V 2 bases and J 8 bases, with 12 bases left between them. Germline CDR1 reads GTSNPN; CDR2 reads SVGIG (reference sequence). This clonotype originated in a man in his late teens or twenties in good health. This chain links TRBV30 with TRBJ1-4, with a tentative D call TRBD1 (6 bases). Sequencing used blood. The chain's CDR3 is CAWSKDSNEKLFF. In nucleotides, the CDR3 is TGTGCCTGGAGTAAGGACAGTAACGAAAAACTGTTTTTT.